The rows below give T cell receptor beta chains drawn from one sample of a study of early T cells in non-severe SARS-CoV-2 infection. TCRdb re-derived calls from the 5' RACE reads in MiXCR, one entry per CDR3 protein. In the table there are approximately 99,000 distinct CDR3 sequences, around an eighth of which are singletons. The sample was whole blood. The receptors derive from an adult who was a healthcare worker with PCR-confirmed SARS-CoV-2 infection or an uninfected control (not recorded which). CDR3s include the opening cysteine and the closing phenylalanine or tryptophan. Each record gives: clone size, D gene, J gene, V gene, CDR3 DNA, CDR3 protein. The D gene is left open where the match is weak. Some rows have no size entry. The others give once, few or many, or a class for an expanded clone.

-	TRBD2	TRBJ2-7	TRBV5-1	TGCGCCAGCACCCGTCAAACTAGCGGGAGCTCCTACGAGCAGTACTTC	CASTRQTSGSSYEQYF
few	-	TRBJ2-3	TRBV24-1	TGTGCCACCAGTGATTCTCCAGATACGCAGTATTTT	CATSDSPDTQYF
-	-	TRBJ1-2	TRBV9	TGTGCCAGCAGCGTAGAGGGCAGCGGCCTTAACTATGGCTACACCTTC	CASSVEGSGLNYGYTF
many	-	TRBJ2-7	TRBV19	TGTGCCAGTAGTATTAACAGGAAGGACGAGCAGTACTTC	CASSINRKDEQYF
few	-	TRBJ1-1	TRBV5-6	TGTGCCAGCAGCTCAGGGACTCAAGCTTTCTTT	CASSSGTQAFF
many	TRBD1	TRBJ2-5	TRBV7-2	TGTGCCAGCAGCTTAAGCAGGGGGTTGGAGACCCAGTACTTC	CASSLSRGLETQYF
many	-	TRBJ2-7	TRBV12-3/TRBV12-4	TGTGCCAGCAGTACTCCCAAGGGGTCCTACGAGCAGTACTTC	CASSTPKGSYEQYF
-	-	TRBJ2-7	TRBV7-9	TGTGCCAGCAGTCCCCACGACCACGAGCAGTACTTC	CASSPHDHEQYF
few	-	TRBJ1-1	TRBV6-5	TGTGCCAGCAGTCCGCCCCCCACAGGTCGGAACACTGAAGCTTTCTTT	CASSPPPTGRNTEAFF
few	-	TRBJ2-7	TRBV6-6	TGTGCCAGCAGTTACAACAGATACGAGCAGTACTTC	CASSYNRYEQYF
medium-sized	-	TRBJ2-1	TRBV30	TGTGCCTGGAGTGGGGCTTACAATGAGCAGTTCTTC	CAWSGAYNEQFF
-	-	TRBJ2-3	TRBV9	TGTGCCAGCAGCTACCTGTCTAGCACAGATACGCAGTATTTT	CASSYLSSTDTQYF
few	-	TRBJ2-7	TRBV3-1	TGTGCCAGCACTGCAGAGGCAGGGGTTGTCCACGAGCAGTACTTC	CASTAEAGVVHEQYF
many	TRBD1	TRBJ2-7	TRBV29-1	TGCAGCGTTGCAGGACAGGGGGGCGAGCAGTACTTC	CSVAGQGGEQYF
many	TRBD2	TRBJ2-1	TRBV11-2	TGTGCCAGCAGCTTCCATATATTAGCGGGGCAGGAGCAGTTCTTC	CASSFHILAGQEQFF
-	TRBD1	TRBJ1-1	TRBV11-3	TGTGCCAGCAGCTCATATGAGGGGGCCAAAGCTTTCTTT	CASSSYEGAKAFF
-	TRBD1	TRBJ1-5	TRBV11-2	TGTGCCAGCAGCCCAAGGGGGCCCAAAACATTTAGCAATCAGCCCCAGCATTTT	CASSPRGPKTFSNQPQHF
many	TRBD1	TRBJ2-7	TRBV2	TGTGCCAGCAGTGAACAGGGGGCTGGCGAGCAGTACTTC	CASSEQGAGEQYF
many	-	TRBJ2-2	TRBV9	TGTGCCAGCAGTGTTGGCACCGGGGAGCTGTTTTTT	CASSVGTGELFF
once	TRBD1	TRBJ1-2	TRBV19	TGTGCCAGTAGTCCCACCGAGACAGGGGGCGTCTATGGCTACACCTTC	CASSPTETGGVYGYTF